The rows below give T cell receptor beta chains drawn from one sample of a study of T cells in Graves' hyperthyroidism and ophthalmopathy. Each CDR3 protein gets one entry after TCRdb re-called the multiplex PCR reads with MiXCR. This table holds around 500,000 distinct CDR3 sequences, approximately 22% found once. Material: blood. These receptor sequences come from a woman aged 70-85 years with Graves' ophthalmopathy. Each CDR3 is given with its conserved first and last residue. Fields, in order: D gene, V gene, J gene, clone size, CDR3 DNA, CDR3 protein. A D gene is named only where the DNA matches it firmly. For some rows the clone size is stated as once, few or many, or as a class when expanded; others skip it.

NA	TRBV11-3	TRBJ1-3	few	TGTGCCAGCAGTTCTTTTGGGGTCTCTGGAAACACCATATATTTT	CASSSFGVSGNTIYF
NA	TRBV18	TRBJ1-1	NA	TGTGCCAGCTCAACCCGGGGGAACACTGAAGCTTTCTTT	CASSTRGNTEAFF
NA	TRBV4-1	TRBJ2-3	NA	TGCGCCAGCAGCCAAGGATTCCTTGGCGCAGGTACGCAGTATTTT	CASSQGFLGAGTQYF
TRBD1	TRBV6-2/TRBV6-3	TRBJ1-6	NA	TGTGCCAGCAGTTACGGGACAGGGCTTCGCTCCTATAATTCACCCCTCCACTTT	CASSYGTGLRSYNSPLHF
NA	TRBV5-1	TRBJ2-3	NA	TGCGCCAGCAGCCACAGCTCCTCCCTAGATACGCAGTATTTT	CASSHSSSLDTQYF
TRBD2	TRBV20-1	TRBJ2-3	NA	TGCAGTGCTACCGGGACTAGCGATACGCAGTATTTT	CSATGTSDTQYF
TRBD2	TRBV12-3/TRBV12-4	TRBJ2-3	NA	TGTGCCAGCAGCGTCACAACCCGGGGGGGCACAGATACGCAGTATTTT	CASSVTTRGGTDTQYF
NA	TRBV18	TRBJ2-7	few	TGTGCCAGCTCACCGAGTGACCACGAGCAGTACTTC	CASSPSDHEQYF
NA	TRBV28	TRBJ1-3	many	TGTGCCAGCGCAGGCGTGGGCTCTGGAAACACCATATATTTT	CASAGVGSGNTIYF
NA	TRBV4-3	TRBJ1-5	NA	TGCGCCAGCAGCCAAGAACCTGGGGTCTATAGCAATCAGCCCCAGCATTTT	CASSQEPGVYSNQPQHF
NA	TRBV28	TRBJ1-1	many	TGTGCCAGCAGTGGGGGCGGAAACACTGAAGCTTTCTTT	CASSGGGNTEAFF
NA	TRBV20-1	TRBJ2-2	many	TGCAGTGCTAGTGGCGGGAACACCGGGGAGCTGTTTTTT	CSASGGNTGELFF
NA	TRBV2	TRBJ1-2	many	TGTGCCAGCATTGAGGGGACTTCCACCAACTATGGCTACACCTTC	CASIEGTSTNYGYTF
NA	TRBV20-1	TRBJ2-5	NA	TGCAGTGCTAGAGTCCGAAACGTGGAGACCCAGTACTTC	CSARVRNVETQYF
NA	TRBV27	TRBJ1-5	few	TGTGCCAGCAGTTTTTCGGGGGGCAGTCCCCAGCATTTT	CASSFSGGSPQHF
TRBD1	TRBV11-2	TRBJ2-2	few	TGTGCCAGCAGCTCGTCCGGGACAGGGGGAACCGGCGGGGAGCTGTTTTTT	CASSSSGTGGTGGELFF
NA	TRBV7-2	TRBJ2-3	NA	TGTGCCAGCAGCTTGCAGGATAGGGATACGCAGTATTTT	CASSLQDRDTQYF
TRBD1	TRBV27	TRBJ2-6	few	TGTGCCAGCAGTTTAGGGGGACAGGGGTTCTCTGGGGCCAACGTCCTGACTTTC	CASSLGGQGFSGANVLTF
TRBD1	TRBV19	TRBJ2-1	few	TGTGCCAGTAGCCCCAAAAGTAGGACAGGGAAGGAGCAGTTCTTC	CASSPKSRTGKEQFF
TRBD1	TRBV12-3/TRBV12-4	TRBJ1-2	few	TGTGCCAGCAGTGGGGGACAGGGCGGAGGCTACACCTTC	CASSGGQGGGYTF
TRBD2	TRBV5-6	TRBJ2-7	NA	TGTGCCAGCAGCTTGGTGGGAGGGTTCTACGAGCAGTACTTC	CASSLVGGFYEQYF
TRBD1	TRBV7-3	TRBJ2-5	few	TGTGCCAGCAGCTTAGGATCAGGGGGTTCGGAGACCCAGTACTTC	CASSLGSGGSETQYF
NA	TRBV5-1	TRBJ2-1	many	TGCGCCAGCAGCTCCGTCAGGGCCTACAATGAGCAGTTCTTC	CASSSVRAYNEQFF
TRBD1	TRBV20-1	TRBJ2-5	NA	TGCAGTGCTAAGCCAGGGGGTAGGGAGACCCAGTACTTC	CSAKPGGRETQYF
NA	TRBV7-2	TRBJ1-2	few	TGTGCCAGCAGCCATGAGGGCCGTCGCAGCACCTTC	CASSHEGRRSTF
TRBD2	TRBV5-4	TRBJ2-1	once	TGTGCCAGCAGCCCGGCGGGACTAGCGGGAGTCCCCAATGAGCAGTTCTTC	CASSPAGLAGVPNEQFF
TRBD2	TRBV28	TRBJ2-7	NA	TGTGCCAGCAGCCTTTGGAGGGAGGGCTACGAGCAGTACTTC	CASSLWREGYEQYF
TRBD2	TRBV12-3/TRBV12-4	TRBJ2-3	NA	TGTGCCAGCAGCCCGACCGGGACTAGCGGGACGCAGTATTTT	CASSPTGTSGTQYF
NA	TRBV19	TRBJ2-5	NA	TGTGCCAGTAGTACCAACAGGCGAGAGACCCAGTACTTC	CASSTNRRETQYF
NA	TRBV28	TRBJ1-1	many	TGTGCCAGCAGCTATGGGGCCTTAGGGGGTACTGAAGCTTTCTTT	CASSYGALGGTEAFF
TRBD2	TRBV12-3/TRBV12-4	TRBJ2-3	many	TGTGCCAGCAGTCTGGGGGACATTAGCGGGAGAGGAGATACGCAGTATTTT	CASSLGDISGRGDTQYF
NA	TRBV30	TRBJ2-1	few	TGTGCCTGGAGTGTAAGTAGCGAGTTCTGGCAGTTCTTC	CAWSVSSEFWQFF
NA	TRBV6-5	TRBJ1-1	NA	TGTGCCAGCAGTTACTCGAAAGGGATGGGGACTGAAGCTTTCTTT	CASSYSKGMGTEAFF
TRBD2	TRBV11-1	TRBJ2-1	NA	TGTGCCAGCAGTCACCTAGCGGGAGGGCCGTTTGAGCAGTTCTTC	CASSHLAGGPFEQFF
TRBD1	TRBV12-3/TRBV12-4	TRBJ1-2	few	TGTGCCAGCAGTATAGGACAGGGAAGATATGGCTACACCTTC	CASSIGQGRYGYTF
NA	TRBV3-1	TRBJ1-1	few	TGTGCCAGCAGACAGGGAAGGAATGAAGCTTTCTTT	CASRQGRNEAFF
NA	TRBV12-3/TRBV12-4	TRBJ2-5	few	TGTGCCAGCAGTCGATCAGGGAACGGTGAGACCCAGTACTTC	CASSRSGNGETQYF
TRBD1	TRBV12-3/TRBV12-4	TRBJ1-5	few	TGTGCCAGCAGCCCATTGGACAGGGGGCGCCTCCGGAGCAATCAGCCCCAGCATTTT	CASSPLDRGRLRSNQPQHF